This T cell receptor beta chain was identified during a study of T cell responses to AZD1222 COVID-19 vaccine. Trimming removed 3 bases from V and 6 bases from J, with 11 bases in between. Germline CDR1 is SEHNR and CDR2 is FQNEAQ (reference sequence). The CDR3 totals 14 residues. This clone was seen only a few times. The protocol was immunoSEQ multiplex PCR, while the TCRdb copy is restricted to in-frame clones and leaves out a portion. The sample includes fewer than 100,000 clones, around nine tenths seen only once; the top ten take approximately 10%. The TCR comes from an adult who received the AZD1222 COVID-19 vaccine. The J gene is TRBJ1-4, the V gene TRBV7-9; D possibly corresponds to TRBD1 (5 bases). The source material was peripheral blood, sampled 28 days after the second AZD1222 dose. In nucleotides, the CDR3 is TGTGCCAGCAGCTTTGTCGGGGCTGATGAAAAACTGTTTTTT. As protein: CASSFVGADEKLFF. The full variable domain, in which reference TRBV7-9 and TRBJ1-4 provide the parts outside the CDR3, is DTGVSQNPRHKITKRGQNVTFRCDPISEHNRLYWYRQTLGQGPEFLTYFQNEAQLEKSRLLSDRFSAERPKGSFSTLEIQRTEQGDSAMYLCASSFVGADEKLFFGSGTQLSVL.